The source of this T cell receptor (beta chain) is a study of blood T cell repertoires in COVID-19. As processed by the authors: The assay estimated nucleated cells by amplifying reference gene primers. The protocol was immunoSEQ multiplex PCR, while the TCRdb copy is restricted to in-frame clones and leaves out a portion. V, J and clone size were drawn from that table, and D and trimming were deduced from the DNA. Among some 520,000 clones listed, 89% were seen once. This clone was detected only once. Per germline, CDR1 SGHNT and CDR2 YENEEA. There are 17 residues in the CDR3. With V trimmed by 7 bases and J by 3 bases, 10 bases remained unmatched.

Sequenced material: peripheral blood. J is TRBJ2-1 and V is TRBV11-3, with 12 bases identical to TRBD2. The TCR was taken from a man younger than 30 with COVID-19, enrolled during active disease. The CDR3 is CASTIRMGLAGYNEQFF. In nucleotides, the CDR3 is TGTGCCAGCACCATCCGGATGGGACTAGCGGGCTACAATGAGCAGTTCTTC.